These 17 T cell receptor beta chains were sequenced from one sample in a study of T cells in tuberculosis. The method was immunoSEQ multiplex PCR; TCRdb's version includes in-frame clones alone and lacks a portion of them. The sample records about 49,000 clones, 90% to 95% being singletons. Time point defined: new active TB diagnosis, blood taken before or within 7 days of starting treatment. Specimen: PBMCs, collected at tuberculosis diagnosis. Every receptor here comes from an adult with tuberculosis.

This chain connects TRBV28 to TRBJ2-5; D gene uncertain. The CDR3 length is 15 residues. Trimming left V 4 bases short and J 9 bases short, with 21 bases between. CDR1 is MDHEN, CDR2 SYDVKM, per germline. CDR3 nucleotide sequence: TGTGCCAGCAGTTCAGCTAGGCTACCAAGGCTCGCCCAGTACTTC. As protein: CASSSARLPRLAQYF.

The chain carries TRBV7-2 and TRBJ1-2; the D is unclear. Germline values: CDR1 SGHTA, CDR2 FQGNSA. The CDR3 is 13 amino acids. Trimming removed 1 base at V and 2 bases at J, with 5 bases between. CDR3 loop: CASSLGQNYGYTF. The DNA of the CDR3 is TGTGCCAGCAGCTTAGGGCAGAACTATGGCTACACCTTC.

The chain uses TRBV27 and TRBJ1-1, with TRBD1 matching over 10 bases. V gave up 2 bases and J gave up 4 bases; unmatched junction bases: 10. Germline V gene data show CDR1 as MNHEY and CDR2 as SMNVEV (reference sequence). The CDR3 is 17 residues long. The CDR3 loop is CASSLLGGQGSVTEAFF. CDR3 DNA: TGTGCCAGCAGTTTACTAGGGGGACAGGGGAGCGTCACTGAAGCTTTCTTT.

The chain recombines TRBV6-4 with TRBJ2-1, with TRBD2 matching 10 bases. Trimming at V came to 0 bases and at J to 7 bases, leaving 3 bases not matched to a gene. CDR3 size: 15 residues. Germline values: CDR1 MRHNA, CDR2 SNTAGT. The CDR3 DNA reads as TGTGCCAGCAGTGACTCTAGCGGGAGGTATAATGAGCAGTTCTTC. It specifies CASSDSSGRYNEQFF.

This chain uses TRBV4-3 with TRBJ2-3; no clear D. Trimming removed 0 bases from V and 5 bases from J, with 3 bases in between. CDR1 is LGHNA and CDR2 is YSLEER in the germline V gene. The CDR3 contains 12 residues. The DNA of the CDR3 is TGCGCCAGCAGCCAAGATAAAGATACGCAGTATTTT. Translating gives CASSQDKDTQYF.

The gene calls are TRBV29-1 and TRBJ2-1; a possible D gene is TRBD2 (5 bases). The V end lost 4 bases, the J end lost 7 bases, and 20 bases lay between the germline ends. Germline CDR1 is SQVTM and CDR2 is ANQGSEA. CDR3 size: 15 residues. The CDR3, as DNA: TGCAGCGTTGCCAGCGGAAACAACGCGGGTAATGAGCAGTTCTTC. It encodes CSVASGNNAGNEQFF.

The chain is built from TRBV5-8 and TRBJ1-5; a weak D match, TRBD1 (6 bases). Deletions cut 4 bases from V and 2 bases from J, with 19 bases between. CDR3 length: 17 amino acids. The V gene's germline CDR1 is SGHTS and CDR2 YDEGEE. The CDR3 is CASSPPHGAGGNQPQHF. In DNA, the CDR3 is TGTGCCAGCAGCCCCCCTCACGGGGCAGGGGGCAATCAGCCCCAGCATTTT.

The rearrangement links TRBV4-3 to TRBJ2-2; perhaps TRBD1 as D (6 bases). Germline CDR1 is LGHNA and CDR2 is YSLEER. Trimming cost V 4 bases and J 6 bases, with 12 bases left between them. This CDR3 is 14 amino acids long. For the CDR3, the DNA is TGCGCCAGCAGCCCCACAGGGATCCCCGGGGAGCTGTTTTTT. It specifies CASSPTGIPGELFF.

V is TRBV5-6 and J is TRBJ1-1, with D possibly matching TRBD1 (6 bases). This CDR3 is 14 amino acids long. Trimming took 0 bases from V and 10 from J, leaving 16 bases between them. Looked up from germline, CDR1 is SGHDT and CDR2 is YYEEEE. The CDR3 region is CASSLVSGVGGAFF. In nucleotides, the CDR3 is TGTGCCAGCAGCTTGGTCTCAGGGGTTGGGGGAGCTTTCTTT.

A note on this clone: One end of the junction does not line up with germline, which may come from a read error. The chain links TRBV7-7 to TRBJ2-3, with TRBD2 matching over 8 bases. The CDR3 consists of 12 residues. From germline, CDR1 is SSHAT and CDR2 FNYEAQ (reference sequence). The CDR3, as DNA: TGTGCTAGCAGCCCGGGGGGGGATACGCAGTATTTT. Amino acids: CASSPGGDTQYF. The whole variable domain, remainder taken from reference TRBV7-7 and TRBJ2-3, is GAGVSQSPRYKVTKRGQDVTLRCDPISSHATLYWYQQALGQGPEFLTYFNYEAQPDKSGLPSDRFSAERPEGSISTLTIQRTEQRDSAMYRCASSPGGDTQYFGPGTRLTVL.

The chain employs TRBV2 and TRBJ2-2; D unresolved. Germline CDR1 reads SNHLY; CDR2 reads FYNNEI. The CDR3 has 13 residues. The V end was cut by 4 bases, the J end by 6 bases, with 9 bases between. CDR3 region: CASSVRSAGELFF. DNA for the CDR3: TGTGCCAGCAGTGTTCGAAGCGCCGGGGAGCTGTTTTTT.

This clone has just a few counts. V usage is TRBV28 and J usage is TRBJ1-3; 9 positions match TRBD1. Germline lookup yields CDR1 MDHEN and CDR2 SYDVKM. V dropped 2 bases and J dropped 2; count of bases not matched to a gene: 4. CDR3 length: 16 amino acids. The CDR3 loop is CASSLTTGGAGNTIYF. The DNA of the CDR3 is TGTGCCAGCAGTTTAACTACAGGGGGCGCTGGAAACACCATATATTTT.

The V gene is TRBV9, the J gene TRBJ1-4; D may be TRBD1 (5 bases). V lost 1 base to trimming and J lost 3 bases, with 7 bases between them. This CDR3 is built from 14 residues. Germline assignment: CDR1 SGDLS and CDR2 YYNGEE. Written as DNA, the CDR3 is TGTGCCAGCAGCGTACAGGGTTCTAATGAAAAACTGTTTTTT. Residues: CASSVQGSNEKLFF. Complete variable domain (other parts from reference TRBV9 and TRBJ1-4): DSGVTQTPKHLITATGQRVTLRCSPRSGDLSVYWYQQSLDQGLQFLIQYYNGEERAKGNILERFSAQQFPDLHSELNLSSLELGDSALYFCASSVQGSNEKLFFGSGTQLSVL.

The rearrangement uses TRBV9 and TRBJ2-7, with D maybe TRBD2 (6 bases). The CDR3 totals 14 residues. The germline gives CDR1 SGDLS, CDR2 YYNGEE. With 0 bases removed from V and 4 bases from J, the gap between germline ends came to 11 bases. The CDR3 is CASSVAGSGYEQYF. In DNA form, the CDR3 reads TGTGCCAGCAGCGTAGCCGGGAGTGGTTACGAGCAGTACTTC.

A few counts support this clone. The chain employs TRBV21-1 and TRBJ1-2; the table calls TRBD1, which could not be checked here. TRBV21-1 is labeled a pseudogene. The CDR3 totals 18 residues. CDR3 residues: CASSKCIQVYEANYGYTF. The CDR3 bases are TGTGCCAGCAGCAAATGTATACAGGTTTATGAAGCTAACTATGGCTACACCTTC.

This sequence joins TRBV5-6 and TRBJ2-7; 8 nucleotides align to TRBD1. Per germline, CDR1 SGHDT and CDR2 YYEEEE. With 4 bases clipped from V and 8 bases from J, the junction kept 8 bases outside the gene matches. There are 13 residues in the CDR3. The CDR3, as DNA: TGTGCCAGCAGCCAGGGGGCGGGAACCAAGCAGTACTTC. Protein product: CASSQGAGTKQYF.

The V gene is TRBV6-1, the J gene TRBJ2-7, with TRBD2 as a possible D gene (7 bases). V was trimmed by 2 bases and J by 3 bases, leaving 17 bases between them. CDR1 is MNHNS, CDR2 SASEGT, per germline. CDR3 length: 16 amino acids. CDR3 loop: CASSESEGGSFYEQYF. The CDR3 bases are TGTGCCAGCAGTGAATCGGAGGGGGGGTCTTTCTACGAGCAGTACTTC.